Listed here is a single T cell receptor beta chain. Its cognate antigen is unknown. This specimen includes other DNA sequences encoding the same CDR3. The data were produced by immunoSEQ multiplex PCR, yet TCRdb's version contains in-frame clones alone and is incomplete. The table lists 2 million or so clones, 85% to 95% of them singletons. This sample is part of a study of shared clonotypes between healthy human individuals. Study results and caveats: Naive CD4 clonotypes overlapped across several donors at approximately 4.5%. The small donor group covered limited genetic and exposure diversity.

CDR1 and CDR2 (germline): MNHEY, SVGAGI. CDR3 length: 14 residues. With V trimmed by 8 bases and J by 3 bases, 4 bases remained unmatched. Sequenced: naive CD4+ T cells sorted from blood. The subset was: CD45RA+ positively selected. The clonotype comes from a man in his late teens or twenties in good health. The chain links TRBV6-5 to TRBJ2-7; 13 bases agree with TRBD2. DNA for the CDR3: TGTGCCAGCCGGCGGACTAGCGGGAGCTACGAGCAGTACTTC. Translation: CASRRTSGSYEQYF.